The 20 T cell receptor beta chains below all came from one sample that was sequenced in a study of T cell repertoires in cytomegalovirus infection. TCRdb reanalysed the reads using MiXCR and keeps one entry per CDR3 protein. This sample has about 260,000 distinct CDR3 sequences, with roughly an eighth found just once. The sample taken for sequencing was PBMCs. All receptors derive from a human donor in good health (CMV status not recorded). Some clones in this sample may be carry-over from other donors' samples.

The chain combines TRBV5-1 with TRBJ2-3, with 11 bases aligning to TRBD2. The CDR3 sequence is 17 residues long. The V gene's germline CDR1 is SGHRS and CDR2 YFSETQ. The V gene end was trimmed by 5 bases and the J gene end by 3 bases; junction bases not matched to a gene: 11. The CDR3 region is CASRGSGGLAATDTQYF. The CDR3, as DNA: TGCGCCAGCAGAGGGAGTGGGGGACTAGCGGCGACAGATACGCAGTATTTT.

This clonotype was seen a few times. The chain recombines TRBV28 with TRBJ2-3; D gene ambiguous. The CDR3 is 12 residues long. V was clipped by 3 bases and J by 7 bases, with 8 bases between them. From germline, CDR1 is MDHEN and CDR2 SYDVKM. CDR3 nucleotides: TGTGCCAGCAGTTTGGTCCGGTATACGCAGTATTTT. This encodes CASSLVRYTQYF.

This clonotype showed up many times. The germline gene is not matched at one end of the junction; a read error may be the cause. J is TRBJ2-5 and V is TRBV7-7; 7 bases fit TRBD1. In germline, CDR1 is SSHAT, CDR2 FNYEAQ (reference sequence). This CDR3 contains 15 residues. The CDR3 DNA reads TGTGCTAGCAGCTCAGGAGACAGGGTCCAAGAGACCCAGTACTTC. This codes for CASSSGDRVQETQYF.

This clonotype has only a few counts. The V and J genes are TRBV18 and TRBJ1-5, with 8 bases lining up with TRBD1. CDR3 length: 14 amino acids. Germline lookup yields CDR1 KGHSH and CDR2 LQKENI. V gave up 3 bases and J gave up 5 bases; unmatched junction bases: 3. In nucleotides, the CDR3 is TGTGCCAGCTCACCGGGGACAGGAGATCAGCCCCAGCATTTT. This translates into CASSPGTGDQPQHF.

A remark on this clonotype: A much bigger clone sits one base away, suggesting this may be a read error. The chain is built from TRBV7-2 and TRBJ2-1; D may be TRBD2 (5 bases). The germline V and J ends were trimmed by 5 bases and 13 bases, with 12 bases remaining between them. Per germline, CDR1 SGHTA and CDR2 FQGNSA. CDR3 length: 11 amino acids. The CDR3 protein is CASSLIGDQFF. The CDR3 DNA is TGTGCCAGCAGCCTCATCGGGGATCAGTTCTTC.

The gene calls are TRBV5-4 and TRBJ2-2; 10 bases agree with TRBD1. CDR3 length: 17 amino acids. From germline, CDR1 is SGHNT and CDR2 YYREEE (reference sequence). V trimming: 4 bases; J trimming: 6 bases; junction bases outside the gene matches: 12. The CDR3: CASSLGGGQGKAGELFF. The CDR3 DNA reads as TGTGCCAGCAGCCTAGGCGGGGGACAGGGGAAGGCCGGGGAGCTGTTTTTT.

The V gene is TRBV24-1, the J gene TRBJ2-2; D possibly corresponds to TRBD1 (6 bases). The CDR3 length is 14 residues. Trimming cost V 4 bases and J 7 bases, with 12 bases left between them. Germline assignment: CDR1 KGHDR and CDR2 SFDVKD. The CDR3 here is CATSEPRGVGELFF. CDR3 nucleotides: TGTGCCACCAGTGAACCCAGGGGAGTCGGGGAGCTGTTTTTT.

In this sample, this clonotype turned up many times. This sequence joins TRBV4-2 and TRBJ2-7; TRBD2 aligns across 12 bases. Germline V gene lookup returns CDR1 LGHNA and CDR2 YNFKEQ. The CDR3 is 15 amino acids. The J segment lost 2 bases and the V segment lost 3 bases, leaving 2 bases of the junction unmatched. Here the CDR3 DNA reads TGTGCCAGCAGCCAGTCTAGCGGGGGGGCCTACGAGCAGTACTTC. The encoded protein is CASSQSSGGAYEQYF.

This clonotype has only a few counts. The rearrangement links TRBV12-3 or TRBV12-4 to TRBJ2-7; 7 positions agree with TRBD2. Unmatched junction bases numbered 6, after V lost 5 bases and J lost 2 bases. The CDR3 sequence is 14 residues long. In DNA form, the CDR3 reads TGTGCCAGCAGTCTGCAGAGCGGGACCTACGAGCAGTACTTC. Its translation: CASSLQSGTYEQYF.

The table lists this clonotype with many counts. This chain joins TRBV7-9 and TRBJ2-3, with 7 bases fitting TRBD2. Germline V lookup: CDR1 SEHNR, CDR2 FQNEAQ (reference sequence). The V and J ends lost 5 bases and 0 bases, in that order; junction bases with no gene match: 5. This CDR3 has 15 amino acids. Here the CDR3 DNA reads TGTGCCAGCAGCCCCTTGGGGGGGAGCACAGATACGCAGTATTTT. It codes for CASSPLGGSTDTQYF.

This clonotype has just a few counts. The V and J genes are TRBV4-1 and TRBJ2-5; no reliable D call. This CDR3 is built from 13 residues. The ends were cut back, 0 bases at V and 5 bases at J, with 7 bases in the middle. From germline, CDR1 is MGHRA and CDR2 YSYEKL. DNA of the CDR3: TGCGCCAGCAGCCAAGAGGATGTGGAGACCCAGTACTTC. It encodes CASSQEDVETQYF.

The chain links TRBV6-2 or TRBV6-3 to TRBJ2-7; TRBD1 might be the D (6 bases). Trimming pared 6 bases from V and 3 bases from J, leaving 12 bases between. The CDR3 contains 13 residues. The germline CDR1 and CDR2 sequences are MNHEY and SVGEGT. The CDR3 region is CASRDGQFYEQYF. The CDR3 nucleotides read TGTGCCAGCAGGGACGGACAGTTCTACGAGCAGTACTTC.

This chain connects TRBV15 to TRBJ1-5; TRBD1 agrees at 7 bases. After removal of 5 bases from V and 1 base from J, the junction contained 5 bases not matched to a gene. The germline CDR1 and CDR2 sequences are LNHNV and YYDKDF (reference sequence). The CDR3 covers 15 residues. The CDR3 nucleotides read TGTGCCACCAGCGCAGAACAGGGGAGCAATCAGCCCCAGCATTTT. Translation: CATSAEQGSNQPQHF.

There are a few counts of this clonotype. V is TRBV5-6 and J is TRBJ2-7, with a weak D call TRBD1 (5 bases). The CDR3 is made up of 14 amino acids. Trimming removed 3 bases from V and 2 bases from J, with 12 bases in between. Germline loops: CDR1 SGHDT, CDR2 YYEEEE. The CDR3 DNA is TGTGCCAGCAGCTGGAACAGGTTTCCCTACGAGCAGTACTTC. The encoded protein is CASSWNRFPYEQYF.

There are many counts of this clonotype. DNA for the CDR3: TGTGCCAGCACCTTTTGGGGGGGATCCTACAATGAGCAGTTCTTC. Translated: CASTFWGGSYNEQFF. The chain recombines TRBV7-9 with TRBJ2-1, with 7 positions matching TRBD2. The germline V gene has CDR1 SEHNR and CDR2 FQNEAQ (reference sequence). This CDR3 comprises 15 residues. The ends lost 7 bases at V and 1 base at J; junction bases unmatched: 7.

This clonotype showed up many times. CDR3 region: CASSSVRGVQADTQYF. CDR3 bases: TGTGCCAGCAGCTCCGTCCGCGGGGTTCAGGCAGATACGCAGTATTTT. The rearrangement joins TRBV7-8 to TRBJ2-3; D perhaps matches TRBD2 (6 bases). Germline CDR1 SGHVS, CDR2 FQNEAQ. The V end was cut by 4 bases, the J end by 4 bases, with 18 bases between. The length of the CDR3 is 16 residues.

This chain joins TRBV28 and TRBJ1-4; D unresolved. The germline CDR1 and CDR2 sequences are MDHEN and SYDVKM. The CDR3 is made up of 11 amino acids. V lost 9 bases and J 7 bases, leaving 9 bases between the germline ends. The CDR3, as DNA: TGTGCCAGTAGGGAGTTTGAAAAACTGTTTTTT. This gives the protein CASREFEKLFF.

This clonotype was seen ten or more times. The genes are TRBV7-9 and TRBJ1-2, with D tentatively TRBD1 (6 bases). V lost 5 bases to trimming and J lost 8 bases, with 21 bases between them. In germline, CDR1 is SEHNR, CDR2 FQNEAQ (reference sequence). The length of the CDR3 is 15 residues. In DNA, the CDR3 is TGTGCCAGCAGCCTCCGAATGGACAGCCTCTGGGGCTACACCTTC. Amino acids: CASSLRMDSLWGYTF.

This chain connects TRBV19 to TRBJ2-6, with D perhaps matching TRBD1 (6 bases). V was cut by 4 bases and J by 0 bases, with 13 bases left in between. The germline gives CDR1 LNHDA, CDR2 SQIVND (reference sequence). This CDR3 is 17 amino acids long. CDR3 bases: TGTGCCAGTAGTAAAAACAGGGCCGCCTCTGGGGCCAACGTCCTGACTTTC. It encodes CASSKNRAASGANVLTF.

The chain uses TRBV19 and TRBJ2-7, with 7 bases aligning to TRBD1. The CDR3 runs to 13 residues. Germline V gene lookup returns CDR1 LNHDA and CDR2 SQIVND (reference sequence). V lost 4 bases, J lost 3 bases, and 3 bases stayed unmatched. CDR3 residues: CASSKGADYEQYF. The CDR3 nucleotides read TGTGCCAGTAGTAAGGGGGCAGACTACGAGCAGTACTTC.